This T cell receptor beta chain was retrieved from a study of T cell repertoires and Cas9 in healthy adults (dated by TCRdb to 2016 to 2019). General notes on the study: Within the CD4 and CD8 compartments, SpCas9-reactive T cells were assessed for multi-effector potency, cytotoxicity and lineage determination. The study looked at preexisting T cell immunity to the Streptococcus pyogenes Cas9 nuclease (SpCas9), which is used in CRISPR gene editing. Broad study findings and their caveats: Proliferation and function of SpCas9-reactive effector T cells were reported to be mitigated in vitro by SpCas9-reactive regulatory T cells.

The germline V gene yields LGHNA for CDR1 and YSLEER for CDR2. From its cysteine to its phenylalanine, the CDR3 spans 17 amino acids. Only the CDR3 region is kept as DNA, spanning 51 bases read in frame from base 1. V is cut back by 0 bases and J by 4 bases, with 8 bases in the junction unmatched. Library preparation used the immunoSEQ multiplex PCR assay. This immuneACCESS table, as held by TCRdb, lists in-frame sequences with V and J called but not all clones. Of the missing ones, under half trace to an unresolved V gene in checked studies; the others have no known cause. This sample comprises over 14,000 clones, approximately 89% of them detected only once. The ten largest clones capture less than 2% of the sample. Donors were healthy humans. Comment on this clone: Its specific antigen is unknown. No base qualities exist here, and no much larger clone lies one base off it.

Input material: Tregs (CD4+, CD25+, CD127-, CD137-, CD154-) from PBMCs; culture status not recorded. This chain is built from TRBV4-3 and TRBJ2-3, and 9 junction bases match TRBD2. This clonotype was obtained from a human donor in good health. The DNA is TGCGCCAGCAGCCAAGATGCGGGCGGGGGGGCACCAGATACGCAGTATTTT. The encoded protein is CASSQDAGGGAPDTQYF.